These 30 T cell receptor beta chains were sequenced from one sample in a study of human T cells and chemical hapten exposure. As for time point: pre-sensitization, week 0. As to treatment: therapeutic diphenylcyclopropenone sensitization with weekly scalp DPC. TCRdb ran MiXCR on the RACE reads and lists one entry per CDR3 protein. The table includes 200,000 to 300,000 distinct CDR3 sequences, approximately 8.6% detected once. Material: whole blood, obtained in connection with sensitization to the hapten diphenylcyclopropenone (DPC). The receptor set was obtained from a woman aged 40 to 50 with alopecia areata. Some clones in this sample may be carry-over from other donors' samples.

There are many counts of this clonotype. This chain joins TRBV15 and TRBJ1-1; 7 bases are a match to TRBD1. The CDR3 has 13 residues. Germline CDR1 and CDR2: LNHNV and YYDKDF (reference sequence). With V trimmed by 7 bases and J by 1 base, 3 bases remained unmatched. CDR3 in amino acids: CATNGQANTEAFF. The CDR3 DNA sequence: TGTGCCACCAACGGACAGGCGAACACTGAAGCTTTCTTT.

This clonotype was counted between two and nine times. The genes are TRBV30 and TRBJ2-3; D remains unclear. This CDR3 is built from 13 residues. V was clipped by 0 bases and J by 6 bases, with 10 bases between them. CDR1 and CDR2 (germline): GTSNPN, SVGIG (reference sequence). The CDR3 coding sequence is TGTGCCTGGAGTGTACGTGGAATGGATACGCAGTATTTT. The encoded protein is CAWSVRGMDTQYF.

This clonotype came up a few times. The rearrangement joins TRBV29-1 to TRBJ2-7; 7 bases line up with TRBD1. The J segment lost 6 bases and the V segment lost 4 bases, leaving 12 bases of the junction unmatched. This CDR3 contains 14 residues. Germline loops: CDR1 SQVTM, CDR2 ANQGSEA. This CDR3 is CSVATGQFPREQYF. CDR3 DNA sequence: TGCAGCGTTGCGACGGGACAGTTTCCTCGCGAGCAGTACTTC.

This chain links TRBV7-2 with TRBJ1-2; D possibly corresponds to TRBD1 (6 bases). Germline V gives CDR1 SGHTA, CDR2 FQGNSA. The CDR3 is made up of 13 amino acids. Trimming stripped 6 bases from V and 8 bases from J, with 16 bases between. The CDR3, as DNA: TGTGCCAGCAGTCCAGACAGGAGAAGAGGCTACACCTTC. Translated, it gives CASSPDRRRGYTF. The complete variable domain, with remaining parts taken from reference TRBV7-2 and TRBJ1-2, reads GAGVSQSPSNKVTEKGKDVELRCDPISGHTALYWYRQSLGQGLEFLIYFQGNSAPDKSGLPSDRFSAERTGGSVSTLTIQRTQQEDSAVYLCASSPDRRRGYTFGSGTRLTVV.

The V gene is TRBV5-1, the J gene TRBJ1-6; the match to TRBD1 covers 10 bases. The CDR3 is 16 amino acids. J gave up 10 bases and V 5 bases, and 12 bases lay outside the gene matches. CDR1 and CDR2 (germline): SGHRS, YFSETQ. CDR3 loop: CASSSGQGGSRSPLHF. In DNA, the CDR3 is TGCGCCAGCAGTTCAGGACAGGGGGGATCAAGATCACCCCTCCACTTT.

The chain has TRBV7-3 and TRBJ2-1; 8 nucleotides agree with TRBD2. V lost 1 base to trimming and J lost 4 bases; unmatched junction nucleotides: 6. The CDR3 runs 16 residues. Germline-derived CDR1 and CDR2 are SGHTA and FQGTGA. CDR3 coding DNA: TGTGCCAGCAGCTTAAGACTAGCGAAACCTTACAATGAGCAGTTCTTC. Residues: CASSLRLAKPYNEQFF.

This clonotype was seen many times. The CDR3 nucleotides are TGTGCCAGCAGCCAAGCCTCGGGACAGGGACAGTACGAGCAGTACTTC. Translated, it gives CASSQASGQGQYEQYF. The chain uses TRBV4-2 and TRBJ2-7; the match to TRBD1 covers 9 bases. The germline V gene has CDR1 LGHNA and CDR2 YNFKEQ. Unmatched junction bases numbered 8, after V lost 1 base and J lost 4 bases. The length of the CDR3 is 16 residues.

The genes are TRBV7-2 and TRBJ2-5; D assignment may be TRBD1 or TRBD2 (5 bases each). In germline, CDR1 is SGHTA, CDR2 FQGNSA. The CDR3 covers 13 residues. V was shortened by 5 bases and J by 9 bases, with 16 bases between the two germline ends. Written as DNA, the CDR3 is TGTGCCAGCAGCCAATCGGGGCCACAGCCCCAGTACTTC. Its translation is CASSQSGPQPQYF.

This clonotype was counted at least ten times. V and J are TRBV7-9 and TRBJ1-1; D is ambiguous. V was pared by 2 bases and J by 1 base, with 5 bases between. The CDR3 is 13 residues long. From germline, CDR1 is SEHNR and CDR2 FQNEAQ (reference sequence). This CDR3 reads CASSLQPNTEAFF. The CDR3 DNA reads as TGTGCCAGCAGCTTACAGCCGAACACTGAAGCTTTCTTT.

The sample holds a few counts of this clonotype. The chain has TRBV25-1 and TRBJ1-1; D call uncertain. The CDR3 covers 16 residues. Trimming shortened V by 1 base and J by 4 bases, and 16 bases separated the two germline ends. Germline V lookup: CDR1 MGHDK, CDR2 SYGVNS. CDR3 nucleotides: TGTGCCAGCAGTGAATCTGGGCAGCTCTTGAGCACTGAAGCTTTCTTT. The encoded protein is CASSESGQLLSTEAFF. Complete variable domain (other parts from reference TRBV25-1 and TRBJ1-1): EADIYQTPRYLVIGTGKKITLECSQTMGHDKMYWYQQDPGMELHLIHYSYGVNSTEKGDLSSESTVSRIRTEHFPLTLESARPSHTSQYLCASSESGQLLSTEAFFGQGTRLTVV.

Only a few counts were recorded for this clonotype. The chain links TRBV2 to TRBJ2-5, with TRBD2 identical over 11 bases. CDR1 and CDR2 (germline): SNHLY, FYNNEI. Trimming took 6 bases from V and 5 from J; bases not matched to a gene: 8. CDR3 length equals 15 residues. CDR3 DNA: TGTGCCAGCAGAGCTACTAGCGGGAGAGGGGAGACCCAGTACTTC. Amino acids: CASRATSGRGETQYF.

The sample holds a few counts of this clonotype. This sequence joins TRBV20-1 and TRBJ1-1; D is unclear. The CDR3 is made up of 13 amino acids. Between the trimmed V and J ends, which lost 1 base and 8 bases, there was a span of 14 bases. Germline V gives CDR1 DFQATT, CDR2 SNEGSKA (reference sequence). CDR3 sequence reads: CSARGGAENEAFF. For the CDR3, the DNA is TGCAGTGCTAGAGGGGGTGCGGAGAACGAAGCTTTCTTT.

Many counts were recorded for this clonotype. The rearrangement uses TRBV7-3 and TRBJ2-1, with 12 positions matching TRBD2. Germline loops: CDR1 SGHTA, CDR2 FQGTGA. The trim removed 5 bases at V and 3 bases at J, leaving 2 bases unmatched. The CDR3 runs to 15 residues. In DNA, the CDR3 is TGTGCCAGCAGCCTAGCGGGAGGGCACTACAATGAGCAGTTCTTC. Its translation is CASSLAGGHYNEQFF.

This clonotype was counted a few times. V usage is TRBV6-6 and J usage is TRBJ1-5; D is uncertain. The V end was cut by 6 bases, the J end by 0 bases, with 9 bases between. Germline V gives CDR1 MNHNY, CDR2 SVGAGI (reference sequence). This CDR3 region has 14 residues. The CDR3 DNA sequence: TGTGCCAGCAGCCCCCCCACTAGCAATCAGCCCCAGCATTTT. This sequence encodes CASSPPTSNQPQHF.

The V gene is TRBV14, the J gene TRBJ2-2; D is unresolved. Germline CDR1 is SGHDN and CDR2 is FVKESK. Trimming took off 1 base at V and 5 bases at J, with 8 bases between the two ends. The CDR3 contains 14 residues. The CDR3 nucleotides read TGTGCCAGCAGCCAAGGGGCTTGGACCGGGGAGCTGTTTTTT. It codes for CASSQGAWTGELFF.

The table lists this clonotype with a few counts. V is TRBV7-9 and J is TRBJ1-1; 7 bases fit TRBD1. J gave up 3 bases and V 0 bases, and 7 bases lay outside the gene matches. CDR1 SEHNR and CDR2 FQNEAQ come from the germline V gene (reference sequence). The CDR3 extends over 16 amino acids. This CDR3 reads CASSLARDSRDTEAFF. The CDR3 DNA is TGTGCCAGCAGCTTAGCTAGGGACAGTCGGGACACTGAAGCTTTCTTT.

The rearrangement uses TRBV6-1 and TRBJ2-1, with D possibly called TRBD1 or TRBD2 (5 bases each). The V and J ends lost 1 base and 12 bases respectively, with 13 bases between them. Germline V gives CDR1 MNHNS, CDR2 SASEGT. The CDR3 covers 13 residues. CDR3 sequence: CASSEGQRGAQFF. The CDR3 DNA reads as TGTGCCAGCAGTGAAGGGCAAAGGGGAGCGCAGTTCTTC.

This clonotype was observed a handful of times. For the CDR3, the DNA is TGTGCCAGCAGCCTGGACAGGGGCTTTGGCTACACCTTC. It translates to CASSLDRGFGYTF. The V call is TRBV7-8, the J call TRBJ1-2, with 9 bases matching TRBD1. CDR1 and CDR2 from the germline V gene are SGHVS and FQNEAQ. With V trimmed by 5 bases and J by 7 bases, 5 bases remained unmatched. The CDR3 contains 13 residues.

This clonotype has at least ten counts. V usage is TRBV20-1 and J usage is TRBJ2-1, with 7 bases matching TRBD1. Per germline, CDR1 DFQATT and CDR2 SNEGSKA (reference sequence). With V trimmed by 0 bases and J by 12 bases, 11 bases remained unmatched. This CDR3 region has 14 residues. The CDR3 nucleotides are TGCAGTGCTAGAGACGAGACCAGGGGGTCAGGGCAGTTCTTC. Its protein product is CSARDETRGSGQFF.

The CDR3: CASSYSYRGSGYTF. The DNA for the CDR3 is TGTGCCAGCAGTTACTCGTACAGGGGGTCTGGCTACACCTTC. V usage is TRBV6-5 and J usage is TRBJ1-2, with TRBD1 matching 8 bases. Germline V lookup: CDR1 MNHEY, CDR2 SVGAGI. V trimming: 0 bases; J trimming: 7 bases; junction bases outside the gene matches: 4. The CDR3 covers 14 residues.

The chain carries TRBV12-3 or TRBV12-4 and TRBJ2-6; 9 bases agree with TRBD1. This CDR3 contains 19 residues. The V segment lost 4 bases and the J segment 3 bases; nucleotides outside the gene matches: 13. The CDR3 region has the DNA TGTGCCAGCAGTTCGCACCCGGGACAGGGTTTTCTTGGGGCCAACGTCCTGACTTTC. Residues: CASSSHPGQGFLGANVLTF.

This clonotype was seen only a few times. The V call is TRBV7-6, the J call TRBJ2-1, with 7 bases fitting TRBD1. Looked up from germline, CDR1 is SGHVS and CDR2 is FNYEAQ. Germline trimming cut 2 bases from V and 6 bases from J; bases unmatched to any gene: 10. The CDR3 has 16 residues. As DNA, the CDR3 is TGTGCCAGCAGCTTATATTCAACAGGGGCTGGCAATGAGCAGTTCTTC. Its protein product is CASSLYSTGAGNEQFF.

This clonotype has only a few counts. The chain employs TRBV6-2 or TRBV6-3 and TRBJ2-1; 10 bases fit TRBD2. V trimming: 7 bases; J trimming: 6 bases; junction bases outside the gene matches: 3. CDR3 length equals 13 residues. Per germline, CDR1 MNHEY and CDR2 SVGEGT. The DNA for the CDR3 is TGTGCCAGCAATATAGCGGGAGGCAATGAGCAGTTCTTC. It is translated as CASNIAGGNEQFF.

The sample holds a few counts of this clonotype. V is TRBV10-3 and J is TRBJ2-7; TRBD1 might be the D (6 bases). This CDR3 region has 15 residues. Germline CDR1 reads ENHRY; CDR2 reads SYGVKD. Deletions cut 6 bases from V and 0 bases from J, with 15 bases between. The CDR3 nucleotides are TGTGCCATCAGGAGGACAGAGGAGAACTCCTACGAGCAGTACTTC. This gives the protein CAIRRTEENSYEQYF.

The V call is TRBV6-5, the J call TRBJ1-2; TRBD1 is a possible D gene (6 bases). The V gene lost 2 bases and the J gene lost 4 bases, with 14 bases spanning the gap. Germline V gene sequence: CDR1 MNHEY, CDR2 SVGAGI. This CDR3 spans 15 amino acids. The DNA of the CDR3 is TGTGCCAGCAGTTACCCACAGGGACTGGGCTATGGCTACACCTTC. It specifies CASSYPQGLGYGYTF.

The chain uses TRBV14 and TRBJ2-5; 11 nucleotides agree with TRBD2. J lost 7 bases, V lost 2 bases, and 3 bases had no gene match. Per the germline V gene, CDR1 is SGHDN and CDR2 is FVKESK. The CDR3 extends over 14 amino acids. CDR3: CASSQSGLAGTQYF. As DNA, the CDR3 is TGTGCCAGCAGCCAATCAGGACTAGCGGGGACCCAGTACTTC.

This clonotype was picked up many times. This chain joins TRBV6-2 or TRBV6-3 and TRBJ2-7; D may be TRBD2 (5 bases). The CDR3 is 16 residues long. In germline, CDR1 is MNHEY, CDR2 SVGEGT. Deletions cut 0 bases from V and 2 bases from J, with 14 bases between. In DNA form, the CDR3 reads TGTGCCAGCAGTTACTCGATTATGAGGGATACCTACGAGCAGTACTTC. Protein sequence: CASSYSIMRDTYEQYF.

This clonotype showed up just a few times. The CDR3 sequence: CASTTPGLGKNEQFF. Here the CDR3 DNA reads TGTGCCAGTACCACCCCGGGACTAGGGAAAAATGAGCAGTTCTTC. V usage is TRBV28 and J usage is TRBJ2-1, with 8 bases lining up with TRBD2. Germline V gives CDR1 MDHEN, CDR2 SYDVKM. V was pared by 9 bases and J by 7 bases, with 14 bases of the junction left unmatched. This CDR3 has 15 amino acids.

The V and J genes are TRBV6-1 and TRBJ2-1; TRBD2 aligns across 8 bases. Germline-derived CDR1 and CDR2 are MNHNS and SASEGT. V was pared by 6 bases and J by 8 bases, with 12 bases of the junction left unmatched. This CDR3 comprises 15 residues. In DNA form, the CDR3 reads TGTGCCAGCAGCAATCGGGGGTTAGCGGGATATGAGCAGTTCTTC. Residues: CASSNRGLAGYEQFF.

V usage is TRBV4-2 and J usage is TRBJ1-2; possible D gene TRBD1, 5 bases. The CDR3 runs to 16 residues. V was trimmed by 1 base and J by 5 bases, leaving 17 bases between them. Germline V gene sequence: CDR1 LGHNA, CDR2 YNFKEQ. In DNA, the CDR3 is TGTGCCAGCAGCCAAGGGGCACAGGTTTCGTCTTATGGCTACACCTTC. It is translated as CASSQGAQVSSYGYTF.